The next 6 T cell receptor beta chains were all read from a single sample in a study of glioma-infiltrating T cells after dendritic cell vaccination. The method was immunoSEQ multiplex PCR; TCRdb's version includes in-frame clones alone and lacks a portion of them. The table shows 60,000 to 70,000 clones, with roughly 80% occurring only once. This specimen was blood, taken before dendritic cell vaccination. The receptors were gathered from a human donor with glioblastoma.

The J gene is TRBJ2-2, the V gene TRBV30; 12 bases agree with TRBD1. The V and J ends lost 3 bases and 6 bases, in that order; junction bases with no gene match: 8. The CDR3 consists of 16 residues. Germline CDR1 is GTSNPN and CDR2 is SVGIG (reference sequence). The CDR3 is CAWRGPGTGGPGELFF. The CDR3 coding sequence is TGTGCCTGGAGGGGACCCGGGACAGGGGGCCCCGGGGAGCTGTTTTTT.

The chain employs TRBV25-1 and TRBJ1-1, with TRBD1 identical over 8 bases. This CDR3 comprises 16 residues. The V and J ends lost 4 bases and 5 bases, in that order; junction bases with no gene match: 12. CDR1 MGHDK and CDR2 SYGVNS come from the germline V gene. CDR3 in DNA: TGTGCCAGCAGTGGGTGGACAGGGCCAAGGGGGACTGAAGCTTTCTTT. Protein sequence: CASSGWTGPRGTEAFF.

The chain couples TRBV11-2 to TRBJ2-7, with 11 bases that match TRBD2. The V and J ends lost 4 bases and 0 bases, in that order; junction bases with no gene match: 5. Germline values: CDR1 SGHAT, CDR2 FQNNGV. CDR3 length: 16 residues. In DNA, the CDR3 is TGTGCCAGCAGCTCTACTAGCGGGGGCCTCTCCTACGAGCAGTACTTC. Translating it yields CASSSTSGGLSYEQYF. Together with reference TRBV11-2 and TRBJ2-7, the CDR3 gives the full variable domain: EAGVAQSPRYKIIEKRQSVAFWCNPISGHATLYWYQQILGQGPKLLIQFQNNGVVDDSQLPKDRFSAERLKGVDSTLKIQPAKLEDSAVYLCASSSTSGGLSYEQYFGPGTRLTVT.

V and J are TRBV5-1 and TRBJ2-5; maybe TRBD2 (6 bases). The V gene's germline CDR1 is SGHRS and CDR2 YFSETQ. V lost 0 bases, J lost 5 bases, and 11 bases lay in between. This CDR3 region has 14 residues. This CDR3 reads CASSLGWAGETQYF. The CDR3, as DNA: TGCGCCAGCAGCTTGGGCTGGGCGGGGGAGACCCAGTACTTC.

On this clone: One end of the junction fails to match germline, which may point to a read error. V is TRBV7-7 and J is TRBJ2-1; 8 nucleotides match TRBD2. Germline CDR1 and CDR2: SSHAT and FNYEAQ (reference sequence). The length of the CDR3 is 13 residues. CDR3 amino acids: CASSVGTSNEQFF. The CDR3 bases are TGTGCTAGCAGCGTCGGGACTAGCAATGAGCAGTTCTTC.

The genes are TRBV6-1 and TRBJ1-2; TRBD1 is a possible D gene (5 bases). The CDR3 consists of 12 residues. The germline V gene encodes CDR1 MNHNS and CDR2 SASEGT. Trimming pared 5 bases from V and 4 bases from J, leaving 8 bases between. CDR3 sequence: CASSRDFYGYTF. The CDR3 bases are TGTGCCAGCAGTCGGGACTTCTATGGCTACACCTTC.